The clone carrying this TCR beta chain has more than one count but fewer than ten. The antigen is undetermined. This CDR3 has 14 residues. The germline CDR1 and CDR2 sequences are SEHNR and FQNEAQ (reference sequence). Trimming removed 4 bases from V and 2 bases from J; junction bases left unmatched: 3. These data are taken from a study of identical twins. TCRdb re-derived calls from the 5' RACE reads in MiXCR, one entry per CDR3 protein. The sample yields around 250,000 distinct CDR3 sequences, roughly 13% seen once. Study-wide results and caveats: These conclusions were based on statistical analysis (cross-sectional, not following the same donors). For monozygotic twins, models underestimated out-of-frame TCR alpha sharing.

A further study also used this sample, focusing on yellow fever vaccine responses in identical twins.

Sequenced material: memory (CD45RO+) T cells sorted from blood. This sequence was found in a woman aged 18-30 years in good health. The gene calls are TRBV7-9 and TRBJ1-2; TRBD1 aligns across 8 bases. The CDR3 loop is CASSSTGANYGYTF. The CDR3 bases are TGTGCCAGCAGCTCGACAGGGGCCAACTATGGCTACACCTTC.